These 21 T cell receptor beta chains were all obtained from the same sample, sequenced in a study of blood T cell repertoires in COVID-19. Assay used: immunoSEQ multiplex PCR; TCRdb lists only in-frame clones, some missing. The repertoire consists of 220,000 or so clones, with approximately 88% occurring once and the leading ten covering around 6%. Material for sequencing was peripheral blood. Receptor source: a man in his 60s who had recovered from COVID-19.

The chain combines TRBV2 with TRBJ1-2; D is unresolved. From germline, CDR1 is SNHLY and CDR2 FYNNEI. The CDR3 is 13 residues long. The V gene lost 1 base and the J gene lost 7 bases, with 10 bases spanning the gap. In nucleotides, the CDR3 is TGTGCCAGCAGTGAAGTTCCTGCGGGTGGCTACACCTTC. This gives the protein CASSEVPAGGYTF.

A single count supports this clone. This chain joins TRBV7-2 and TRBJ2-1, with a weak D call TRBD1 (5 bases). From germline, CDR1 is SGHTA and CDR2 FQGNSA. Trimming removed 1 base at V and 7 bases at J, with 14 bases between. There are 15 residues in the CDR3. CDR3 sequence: CASSLEGSRGNEQFF. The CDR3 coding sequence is TGTGCCAGCAGCTTAGAGGGTAGTAGGGGTAATGAGCAGTTCTTC.

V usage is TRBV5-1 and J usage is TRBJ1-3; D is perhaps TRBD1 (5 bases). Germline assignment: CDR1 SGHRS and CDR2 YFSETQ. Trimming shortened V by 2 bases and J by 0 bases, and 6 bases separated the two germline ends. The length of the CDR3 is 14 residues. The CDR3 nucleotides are TGCGCCAGCAGCTTTGACAGCTCTGGAAACACCATATATTTT. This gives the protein CASSFDSSGNTIYF.

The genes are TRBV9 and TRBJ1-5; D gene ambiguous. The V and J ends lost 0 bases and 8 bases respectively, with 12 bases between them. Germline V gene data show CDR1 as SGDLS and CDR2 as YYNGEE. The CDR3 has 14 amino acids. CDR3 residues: CASSVDPGREPQHF. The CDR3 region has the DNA TGTGCCAGCAGCGTAGACCCGGGGAGGGAGCCCCAGCATTTT.

CDR3: CASSYSIRGQPQHF. CDR3 DNA sequence: TGTGCCAGCAGTTACTCAATCCGGGGACAGCCCCAGCATTTT. This sequence joins TRBV6-2 or TRBV6-3 and TRBJ1-5; D gene uncertain. The germline V gene encodes CDR1 MNHEY and CDR2 SVGEGT. This CDR3 is built from 14 residues. Trimming removed 0 bases at V and 7 bases at J, with 10 bases between.

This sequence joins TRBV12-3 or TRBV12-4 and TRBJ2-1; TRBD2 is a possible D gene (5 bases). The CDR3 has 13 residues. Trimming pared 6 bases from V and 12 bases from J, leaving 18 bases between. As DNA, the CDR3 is TGTGCCAGCAGCCCCCGAGGGCGAGGGAGGCAGTTCTTC. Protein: CASSPRGRGRQFF.

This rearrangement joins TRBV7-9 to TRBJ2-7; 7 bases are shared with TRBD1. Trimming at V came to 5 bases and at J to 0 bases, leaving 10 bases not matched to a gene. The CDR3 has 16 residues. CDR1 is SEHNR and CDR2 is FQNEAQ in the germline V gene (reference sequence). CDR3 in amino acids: CASSPVQGSISYEQYF. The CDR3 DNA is TGTGCCAGCAGCCCCGTACAGGGGTCCATCTCCTACGAGCAGTACTTC.

CDR3 sequence reads: CASSSSGYGYTF. CDR3 DNA: TGTGCCAGCAGCTCGTCCGGCTATGGCTACACCTTC. The chain joins TRBV6-5 to TRBJ1-2; D is uncertain. Trimming took off 6 bases at V and 4 bases at J, with 9 bases between the two ends. This CDR3 has 12 residues. Germline loops: CDR1 MNHEY, CDR2 SVGAGI.

The CDR3 reads CASSPQGTGSLSGNTIYF. CDR3 DNA sequence: TGTGCCAGCTCACCACAAGGGACAGGGAGCCTCTCTGGAAACACCATATATTTT. The chain employs TRBV18 and TRBJ1-3; 9 bases match TRBD1. CDR1 and CDR2 from the germline V gene are KGHSH and LQKENI. Losses at the gene ends were 1 base for V and 0 bases for J; bases not matched to a gene: 7. This CDR3 has 18 amino acids.

CDR3 sequence: CASSHLTYARVVGTDTQYF. CDR3 in DNA: TGTGCCAGCAGTCACTTAACATACGCCAGGGTTGTAGGCACAGATACGCAGTATTTT. The chain couples TRBV6-2 or TRBV6-3 to TRBJ2-3; a weak D match, TRBD1 (5 bases). Germline V gene data show CDR1 as MNHEY and CDR2 as SVGEGT. The CDR3 runs to 19 residues. Trimming removed 5 bases at V and 1 base at J, with 25 bases between.

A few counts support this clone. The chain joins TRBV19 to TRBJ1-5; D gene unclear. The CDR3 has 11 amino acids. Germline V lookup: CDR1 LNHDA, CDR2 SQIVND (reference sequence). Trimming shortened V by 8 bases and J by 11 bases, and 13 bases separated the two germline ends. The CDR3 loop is CASATGGAQHF. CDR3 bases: TGTGCCAGTGCTACGGGCGGGGCCCAGCATTTT.

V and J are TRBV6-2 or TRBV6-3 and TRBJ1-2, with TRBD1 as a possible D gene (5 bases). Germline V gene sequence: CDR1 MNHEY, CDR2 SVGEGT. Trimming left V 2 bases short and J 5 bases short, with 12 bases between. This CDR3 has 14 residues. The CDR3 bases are TGTGCCAGCAGTTACGGTTTTGGGGGGTATGGCTACACCTTC. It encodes CASSYGFGGYGYTF.

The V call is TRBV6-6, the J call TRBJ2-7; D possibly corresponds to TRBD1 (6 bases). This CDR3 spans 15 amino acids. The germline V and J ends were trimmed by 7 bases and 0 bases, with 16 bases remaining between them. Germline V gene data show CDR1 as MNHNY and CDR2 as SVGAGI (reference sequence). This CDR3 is CASNLGGRSSYEQYF. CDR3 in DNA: TGTGCCAGCAATCTAGGGGGACGAAGCTCCTACGAGCAGTACTTC.

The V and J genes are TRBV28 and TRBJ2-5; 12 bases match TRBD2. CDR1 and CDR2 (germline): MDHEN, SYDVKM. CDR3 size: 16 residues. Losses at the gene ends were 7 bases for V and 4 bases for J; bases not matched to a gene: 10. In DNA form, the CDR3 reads TGTGCCAGCATCCGTCTAGCGGGAGGGCCCGGAGAGACCCAGTACTTC. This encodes CASIRLAGGPGETQYF.

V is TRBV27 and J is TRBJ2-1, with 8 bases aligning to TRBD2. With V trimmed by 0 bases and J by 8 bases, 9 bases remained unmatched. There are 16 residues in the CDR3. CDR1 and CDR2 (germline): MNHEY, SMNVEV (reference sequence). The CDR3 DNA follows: TGTGCCAGCAGTTTATCGCGAGGCGGGAGGACCTATGAGCAGTTCTTC. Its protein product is CASSLSRGGRTYEQFF.

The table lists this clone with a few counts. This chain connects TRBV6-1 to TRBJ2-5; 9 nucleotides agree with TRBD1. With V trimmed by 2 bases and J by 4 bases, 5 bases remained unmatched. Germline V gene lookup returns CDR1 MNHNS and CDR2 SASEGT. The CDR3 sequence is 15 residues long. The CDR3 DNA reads TGTGCCAGCAGTGAACGGGGACAGGGAAGAGAGACCCAGTACTTC. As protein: CASSERGQGRETQYF.

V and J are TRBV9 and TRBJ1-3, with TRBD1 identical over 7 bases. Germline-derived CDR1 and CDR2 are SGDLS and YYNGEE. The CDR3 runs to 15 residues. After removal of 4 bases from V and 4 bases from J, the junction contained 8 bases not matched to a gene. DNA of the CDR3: TGTGCCAGCAGCATACAGGGGCGTTCGGGAAACACCATATATTTT. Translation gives CASSIQGRSGNTIYF.

CDR3 sequence: CASSLGTWTGTEAFF. The DNA for the CDR3 is TGTGCCAGCAGCTTAGGGACGTGGACAGGGACTGAAGCTTTCTTT. The rearrangement joins TRBV11-2 to TRBJ1-1, with TRBD1 matching 8 bases. Per germline, CDR1 SGHAT and CDR2 FQNNGV. The CDR3 covers 15 residues. The ends lost 1 base at V and 5 bases at J; junction bases unmatched: 6. Based on the CDR3 plus reference TRBV11-2 and TRBJ1-1, the full variable domain is EAGVAQSPRYKIIEKRQSVAFWCNPISGHATLYWYQQILGQGPKLLIQFQNNGVVDDSQLPKDRFSAERLKGVDSTLKIQPAKLEDSAVYLCASSLGTWTGTEAFFGQGTRLTVV.

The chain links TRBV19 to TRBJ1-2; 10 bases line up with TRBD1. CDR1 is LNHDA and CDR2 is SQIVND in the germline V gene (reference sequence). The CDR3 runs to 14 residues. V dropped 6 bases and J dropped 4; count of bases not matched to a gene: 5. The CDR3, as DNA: TGTGCCAGTAGGACGGGACAGGGGACCTATGGCTACACCTTC. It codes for CASRTGQGTYGYTF.

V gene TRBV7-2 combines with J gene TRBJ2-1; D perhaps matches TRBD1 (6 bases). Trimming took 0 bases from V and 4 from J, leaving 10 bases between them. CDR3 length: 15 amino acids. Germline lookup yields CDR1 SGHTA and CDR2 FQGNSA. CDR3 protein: CASSLAGTTYNEQFF. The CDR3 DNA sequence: TGTGCCAGCAGCTTAGCGGGGACAACTTACAATGAGCAGTTCTTC.

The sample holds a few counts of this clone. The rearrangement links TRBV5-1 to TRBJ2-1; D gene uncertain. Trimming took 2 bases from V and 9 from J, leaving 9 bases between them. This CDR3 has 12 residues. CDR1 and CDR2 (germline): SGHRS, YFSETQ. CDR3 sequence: CASSLTYGEQFF. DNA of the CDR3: TGCGCCAGCAGCTTAACCTACGGTGAGCAGTTCTTC.